The T cell receptor (beta chain) under discussion was sequenced for a study of blood T cell repertoires in COVID-19. Cohort assignment relied on participant-reported clinical history. The germline gives CDR1 LGHNA, CDR2 YSLEER. CDR3 length: 14 amino acids. The trim removed 4 bases at V and 7 bases at J, leaving 7 bases unmatched. Method: immunoSEQ multiplex PCR; TCRdb's copy keeps in-frame clones and lacks some. This table holds around 290,000 clones, about 89% found once. The sample taken for sequencing was PBMCs or T cells enriched from blood (not recorded which). The source is a woman aged 18-29 years who had recovered from COVID-19. The chain couples TRBV4-3 to TRBJ1-5, with 7 bases lining up with TRBD1. CDR3 in DNA: TGCGCCAGCAGCCCAAGACAGGGATCACAGCCCCAGCATTTT. It is translated as CASSPRQGSQPQHF.